This entry is about one T cell receptor beta chain. What it binds is not known. Libraries were prepared by immunoSEQ multiplex PCR; TCRdb keeps only in-frame clonotypes and omits some of them. The repertoire holds roughly 80,000 clones, with about nine tenths as singletons. The data derive from a study of OX40 agonist ivuxolimab in advanced cancers. Study information: The group had a mean age of about 64 years, ranged from 23 to 79, and was 82.7% male.

Study-level results: Partial responders at 0.1-3.0 mg/kg had among the lowest clonal expansion.

The origin of this receptor is an adult with an advanced solid tumor such as melanoma, head and neck, liver or kidney cancer. The sequencing used CD4+ or CD8+ T cells sorted from blood, collected in a trial of the OX40 agonist ivuxolimab.

CDR3 sequence reads: CASSLGQTNEKLFF. The CDR3, as DNA: TGTGCCAGCAGCTTGGGACAAACTAATGAAAAACTGTTTTTT. This rearrangement joins TRBV5-5 to TRBJ1-4; no firm D call. This CDR3 has 14 amino acids. Trimming took off 0 bases at V and 1 base at J, with 4 bases between the two ends. CDR1 is SGHKS, CDR2 YYEKEE, per germline (reference sequence).